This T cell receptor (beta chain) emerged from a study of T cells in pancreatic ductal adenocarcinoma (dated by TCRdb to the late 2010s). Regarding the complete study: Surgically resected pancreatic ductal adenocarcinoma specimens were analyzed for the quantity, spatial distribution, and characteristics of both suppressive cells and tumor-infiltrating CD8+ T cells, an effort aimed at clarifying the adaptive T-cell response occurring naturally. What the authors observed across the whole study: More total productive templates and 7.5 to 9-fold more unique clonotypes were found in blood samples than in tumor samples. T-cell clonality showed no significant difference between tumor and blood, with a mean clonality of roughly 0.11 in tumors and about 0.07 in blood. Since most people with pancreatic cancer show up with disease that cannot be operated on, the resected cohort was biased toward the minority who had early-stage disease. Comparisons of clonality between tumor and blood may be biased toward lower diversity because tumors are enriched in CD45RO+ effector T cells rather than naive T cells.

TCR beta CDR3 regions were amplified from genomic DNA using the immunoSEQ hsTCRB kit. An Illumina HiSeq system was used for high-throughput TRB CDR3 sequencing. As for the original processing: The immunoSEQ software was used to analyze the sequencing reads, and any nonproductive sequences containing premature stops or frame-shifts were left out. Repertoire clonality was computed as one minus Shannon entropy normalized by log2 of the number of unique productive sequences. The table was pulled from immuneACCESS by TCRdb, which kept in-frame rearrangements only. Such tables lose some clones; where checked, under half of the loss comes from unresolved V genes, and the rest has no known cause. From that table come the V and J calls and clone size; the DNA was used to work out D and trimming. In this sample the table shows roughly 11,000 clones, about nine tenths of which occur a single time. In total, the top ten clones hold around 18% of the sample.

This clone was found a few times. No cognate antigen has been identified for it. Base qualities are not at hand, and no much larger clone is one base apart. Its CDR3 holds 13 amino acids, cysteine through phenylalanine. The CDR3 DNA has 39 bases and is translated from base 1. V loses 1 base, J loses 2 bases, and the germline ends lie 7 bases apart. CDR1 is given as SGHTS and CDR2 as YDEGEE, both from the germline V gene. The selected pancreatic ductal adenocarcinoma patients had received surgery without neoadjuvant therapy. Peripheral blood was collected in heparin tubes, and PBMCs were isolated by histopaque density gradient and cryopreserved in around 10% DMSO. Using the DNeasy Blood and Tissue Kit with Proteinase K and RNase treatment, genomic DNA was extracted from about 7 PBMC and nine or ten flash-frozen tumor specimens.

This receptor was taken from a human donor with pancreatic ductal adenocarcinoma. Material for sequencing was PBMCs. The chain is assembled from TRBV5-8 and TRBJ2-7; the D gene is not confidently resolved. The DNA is TGTGCCAGCAGCTTGAGAGGTACCTACGAGCAGTACTTC. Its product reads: CASSLRGTYEQYF.